This T cell receptor (beta chain) was recorded in a study of T cells in Graves' hyperthyroidism and ophthalmopathy. V lost 6 bases, J lost 3 bases, and 8 bases stayed unmatched. Per germline, CDR1 MNHNS and CDR2 SASEGT. CDR3 length: 16 amino acids. Source material for PBMCs was 10 ml fresh peripheral blood. Amplification of TCR beta CDR3 regions used RNA as the template. An initial round of RT-PCR targeting the TCR CDR3 relied on the HTBI primer set. TCRdb independently ran MiXCR on the multiplex PCR reads; one entry per CDR3 protein. The data contain around 280,000 distinct CDR3 sequences, roughly 13% of them singletons.

Input material: blood. The chain carries TRBV6-1 and TRBJ2-2; 9 nucleotides align to TRBD1. The source is a woman aged 35 to 49 with Graves' hyperthyroidism. The CDR3 loop reads CASSPYRGQHTGELFF. Written as DNA, the CDR3 is TGTGCCAGCAGCCCTTACAGGGGGCAGCACACCGGGGAGCTGTTTTTT.